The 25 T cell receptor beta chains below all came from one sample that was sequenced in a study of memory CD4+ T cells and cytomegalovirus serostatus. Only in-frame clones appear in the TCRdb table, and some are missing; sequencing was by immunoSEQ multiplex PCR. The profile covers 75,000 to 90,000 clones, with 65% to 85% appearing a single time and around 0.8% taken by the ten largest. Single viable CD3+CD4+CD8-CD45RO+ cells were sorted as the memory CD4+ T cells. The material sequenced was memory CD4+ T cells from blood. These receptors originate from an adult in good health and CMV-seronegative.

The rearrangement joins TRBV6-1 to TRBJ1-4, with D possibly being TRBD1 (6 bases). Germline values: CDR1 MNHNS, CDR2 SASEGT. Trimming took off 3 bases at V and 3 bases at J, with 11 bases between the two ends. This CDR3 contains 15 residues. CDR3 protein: CASSDFGTSNEKLFF. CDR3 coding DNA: TGTGCCAGCAGTGACTTCGGGACATCTAATGAAAAACTGTTTTTT.

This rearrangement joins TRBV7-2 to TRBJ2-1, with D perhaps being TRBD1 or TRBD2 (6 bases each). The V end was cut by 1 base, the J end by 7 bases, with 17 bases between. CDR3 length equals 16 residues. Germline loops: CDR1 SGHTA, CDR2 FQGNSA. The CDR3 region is CASSLGRGVIENEQFF. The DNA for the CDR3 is TGTGCCAGCAGCTTAGGGAGGGGGGTGATAGAGAATGAGCAGTTCTTC.

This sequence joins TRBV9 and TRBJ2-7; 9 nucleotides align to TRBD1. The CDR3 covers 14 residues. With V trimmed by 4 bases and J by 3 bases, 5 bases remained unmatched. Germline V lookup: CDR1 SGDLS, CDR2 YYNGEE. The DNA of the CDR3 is TGTGCCAGCAGCTCTTCGACAGGGGGCTACGAGCAGTACTTC. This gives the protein CASSSSTGGYEQYF.

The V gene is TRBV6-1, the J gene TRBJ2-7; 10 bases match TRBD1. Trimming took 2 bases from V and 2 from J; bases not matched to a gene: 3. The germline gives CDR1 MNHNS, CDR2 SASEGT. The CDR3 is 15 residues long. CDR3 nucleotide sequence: TGTGCCAGCAGTGAATTTGGGACAGGGGCCTACGAGCAGTACTTC. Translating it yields CASSEFGTGAYEQYF.

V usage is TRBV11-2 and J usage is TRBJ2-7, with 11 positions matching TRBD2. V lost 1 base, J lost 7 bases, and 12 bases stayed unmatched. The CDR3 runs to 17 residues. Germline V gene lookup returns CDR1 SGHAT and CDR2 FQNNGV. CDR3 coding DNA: TGTGCCAGCAGCTTAGTAGGGCTAGCGGGGGGTCACGAAGAGCAGTACTTC. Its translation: CASSLVGLAGGHEEQYF.

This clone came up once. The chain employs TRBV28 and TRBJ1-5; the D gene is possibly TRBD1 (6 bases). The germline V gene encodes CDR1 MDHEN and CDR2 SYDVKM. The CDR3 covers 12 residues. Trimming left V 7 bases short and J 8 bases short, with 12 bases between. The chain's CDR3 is CASISGEEPQHF. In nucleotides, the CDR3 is TGTGCCAGCATTTCAGGGGAGGAGCCCCAGCATTTT.

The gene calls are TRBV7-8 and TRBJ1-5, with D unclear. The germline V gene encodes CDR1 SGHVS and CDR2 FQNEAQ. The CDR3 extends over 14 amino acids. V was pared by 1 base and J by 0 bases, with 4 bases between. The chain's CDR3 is CASSLEYSNQPQHF. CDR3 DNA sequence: TGTGCCAGCAGCTTAGAATATAGCAATCAGCCCCAGCATTTT.

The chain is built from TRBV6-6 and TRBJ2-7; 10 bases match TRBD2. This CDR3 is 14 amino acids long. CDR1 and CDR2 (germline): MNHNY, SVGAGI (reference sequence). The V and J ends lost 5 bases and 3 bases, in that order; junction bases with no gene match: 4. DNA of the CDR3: TGTGCCAGCAGTCTAGCGGGGGCCAACTACGAGCAGTACTTC. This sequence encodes CASSLAGANYEQYF.

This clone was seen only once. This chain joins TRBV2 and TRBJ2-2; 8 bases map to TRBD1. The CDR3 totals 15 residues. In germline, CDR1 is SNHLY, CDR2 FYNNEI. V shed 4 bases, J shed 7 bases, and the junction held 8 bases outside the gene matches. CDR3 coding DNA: TGTGCCAGCAGTGGCCAGGGGGCGGAGAACGGGGAGCTGTTTTTT. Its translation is CASSGQGAENGELFF.

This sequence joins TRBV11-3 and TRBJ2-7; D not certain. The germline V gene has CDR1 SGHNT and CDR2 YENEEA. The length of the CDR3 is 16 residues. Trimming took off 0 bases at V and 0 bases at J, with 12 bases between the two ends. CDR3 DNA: TGTGCCAGCAGCTTAGAGGTTGGATCCAGCTCCTACGAGCAGTACTTC. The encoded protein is CASSLEVGSSSYEQYF.

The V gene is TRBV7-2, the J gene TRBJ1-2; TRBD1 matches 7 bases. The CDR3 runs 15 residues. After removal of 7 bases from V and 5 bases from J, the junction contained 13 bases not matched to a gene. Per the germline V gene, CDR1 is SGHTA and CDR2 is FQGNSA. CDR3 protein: CASTETFDRDYGYTF. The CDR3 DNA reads TGTGCCAGCACCGAGACTTTCGACAGGGATTATGGCTACACCTTC.

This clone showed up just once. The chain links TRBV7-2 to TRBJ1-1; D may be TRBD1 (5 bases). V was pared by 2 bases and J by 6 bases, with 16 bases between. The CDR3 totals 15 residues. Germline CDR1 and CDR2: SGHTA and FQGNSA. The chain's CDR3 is CASSLRVLGEPEAFF. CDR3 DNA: TGTGCCAGCAGCTTAAGGGTTTTGGGGGAGCCTGAAGCTTTCTTT.

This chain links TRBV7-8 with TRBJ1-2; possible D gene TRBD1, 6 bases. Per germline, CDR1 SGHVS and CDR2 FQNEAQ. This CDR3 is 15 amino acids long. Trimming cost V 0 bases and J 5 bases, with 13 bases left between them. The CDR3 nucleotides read TGTGCCAGCAGCTTAGCTACAGGGTCGACTTATGGCTACACCTTC. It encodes CASSLATGSTYGYTF.

The CDR3 sequence is CASSQWSGVRVAYGYTF. CDR3 nucleotides: TGCGCCAGCAGCCAATGGTCTGGGGTCAGGGTAGCCTATGGCTACACCTTC. The chain employs TRBV4-1 and TRBJ1-2; TRBD1 might be the D (5 bases). Trimming shortened V by 2 bases and J by 4 bases, and 20 bases separated the two germline ends. The CDR3 is 17 amino acids. Germline CDR1 reads MGHRA; CDR2 reads YSYEKL.

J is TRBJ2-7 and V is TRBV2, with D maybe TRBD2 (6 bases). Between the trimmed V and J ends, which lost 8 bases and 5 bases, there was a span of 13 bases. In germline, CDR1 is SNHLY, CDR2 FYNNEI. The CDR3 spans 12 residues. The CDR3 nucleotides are TGTGCCAGCGGAGGGGCTCAGAACGAGCAGTACTTC. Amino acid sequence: CASGGAQNEQYF.

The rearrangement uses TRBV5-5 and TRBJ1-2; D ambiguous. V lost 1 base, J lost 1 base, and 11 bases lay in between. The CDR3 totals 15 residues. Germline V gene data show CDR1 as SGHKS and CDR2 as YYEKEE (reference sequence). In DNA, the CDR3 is TGTGCCAGCAGCTTGATGGGCAGTCTTAACTATGGCTACACCTTC. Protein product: CASSLMGSLNYGYTF.

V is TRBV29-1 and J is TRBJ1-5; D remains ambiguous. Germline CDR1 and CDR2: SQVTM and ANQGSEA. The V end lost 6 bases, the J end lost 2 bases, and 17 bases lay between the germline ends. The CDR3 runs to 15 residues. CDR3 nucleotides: TGCAGCGTCGCGGACGGGGTACTAGGCAATCAGCCCCAGCATTTT. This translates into CSVADGVLGNQPQHF. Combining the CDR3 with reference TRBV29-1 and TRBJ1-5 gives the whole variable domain SAVISQKPSRDICQRGTSLTIQCQVDSQVTMMFWYRQQPGQSLTLIATANQGSEATYESGFVIDKFPISRPNLTFSTLTVSNMSPEDSSIYLCSVADGVLGNQPQHFGDGTRLSIL.

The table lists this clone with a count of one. The CDR3, as DNA: TGCGCCAGCAGCTTGGCGGTAGCGGACAATGAGCAGTTCTTC. Translating it yields CASSLAVADNEQFF. The chain combines TRBV5-1 with TRBJ2-1, with D perhaps TRBD2 (6 bases). The CDR3 is 14 residues long. V was cut by 0 bases and J by 5 bases, with 9 bases left in between. CDR1 is SGHRS and CDR2 is YFSETQ in the germline V gene.

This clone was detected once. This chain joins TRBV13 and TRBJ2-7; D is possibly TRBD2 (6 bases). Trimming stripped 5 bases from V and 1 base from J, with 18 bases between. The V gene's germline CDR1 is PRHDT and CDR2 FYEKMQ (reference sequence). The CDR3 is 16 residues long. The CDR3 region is CASSRHRLRGSYEQYF. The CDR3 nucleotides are TGTGCCAGCAGCCGCCACCGTTTACGGGGGTCCTACGAGCAGTACTTC.

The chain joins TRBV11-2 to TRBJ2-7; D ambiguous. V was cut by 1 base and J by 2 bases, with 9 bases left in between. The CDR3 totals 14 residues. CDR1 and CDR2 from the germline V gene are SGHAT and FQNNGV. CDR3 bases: TGTGCCAGCAGCTTAGTCGGGTTGGCCTACGAGCAGTACTTC. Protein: CASSLVGLAYEQYF.

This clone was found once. The CDR3 DNA reads as TGTGCCAGCAGCCCTGACGGGACAGCGCGTCAGCCCCAGCATTTT. As protein: CASSPDGTARQPQHF. The genes are TRBV11-2 and TRBJ1-5; the match to TRBD1 covers 7 bases. The trim removed 5 bases at V and 6 bases at J, leaving 10 bases unmatched. Germline CDR1 is SGHAT and CDR2 is FQNNGV. The CDR3 has 15 residues.

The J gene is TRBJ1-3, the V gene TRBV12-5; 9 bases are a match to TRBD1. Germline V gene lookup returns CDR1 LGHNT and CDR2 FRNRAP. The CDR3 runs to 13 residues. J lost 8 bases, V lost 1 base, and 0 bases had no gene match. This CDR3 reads CASGLGTGDTIYF. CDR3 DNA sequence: TGTGCTAGTGGTTTGGGGACAGGGGACACCATATATTTT.

This CDR3 is CATTPAGSYNEQFF. The CDR3 coding sequence is TGTGCCACAACCCCAGCGGGGTCCTACAATGAGCAGTTCTTC. V gene TRBV15 combines with J gene TRBJ2-1; TRBD2 matches at 7 bases. Germline values: CDR1 LNHNV, CDR2 YYDKDF (reference sequence). Trimming took 9 bases from V and 1 from J; bases not matched to a gene: 6. The CDR3 consists of 14 residues.

CDR3 region: CASSYSGGTDTQYF. CDR3 in DNA: TGTGCCAGCAGCTATAGCGGGGGCACAGATACGCAGTATTTT. The V and J genes are TRBV5-6 and TRBJ2-3; the match to TRBD2 covers 8 bases. V trimming: 3 bases; J trimming: 1 base; junction bases outside the gene matches: 1. This CDR3 is built from 14 residues. The germline CDR1 and CDR2 sequences are SGHDT and YYEEEE.

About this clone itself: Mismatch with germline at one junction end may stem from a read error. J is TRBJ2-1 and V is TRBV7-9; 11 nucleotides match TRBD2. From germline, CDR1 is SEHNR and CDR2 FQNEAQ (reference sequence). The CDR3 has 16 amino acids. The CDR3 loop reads CASSIAGGPAYNEQFF. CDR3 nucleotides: TGTGCCAGCAGCATAGCGGGGGGGCCGGCCTACAATGAGCAGTTCTTC. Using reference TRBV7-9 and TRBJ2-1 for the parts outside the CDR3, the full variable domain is DTGVSQNPRHKITKRGQNVTFRCDPISEHNRLYWYRQTLGQGPEFLTYFQNEAQLEKSRLLSDRFSAERPKGSFSTLEIQRTEQGDSAMYLCASSIAGGPAYNEQFFGPGTRLTVL.